The 10 T cell receptor beta chains reported below all come from one sample, sequenced in a study of T cell responses to AZD1222 COVID-19 vaccine. This table comes from immunoSEQ multiplex PCR, and its TCRdb copy is limited to in-frame clones, with some not included. The sample has some 81,000 clones, just over 85% seen once. This sample comprised peripheral blood, obtained 28 days after the second AZD1222 dose. The receptors derive from an adult who received the AZD1222 COVID-19 vaccine.

The genes are TRBV18 and TRBJ2-7; D is possibly TRBD1 (6 bases). The length of the CDR3 is 16 residues. In germline, CDR1 is KGHSH, CDR2 LQKENI. The V and J ends lost 2 bases and 0 bases respectively, with 14 bases between them. CDR3 region: CASSPGGPGGSYEQYF. The CDR3 region has the DNA TGTGCCAGCTCACCAGGGGGCCCTGGAGGCTCCTACGAGCAGTACTTC.

In this sample, this clone turned up once. The genes are TRBV6-5 and TRBJ1-1; D gene unclear. Trimming took 7 bases from V and 0 from J, leaving 9 bases between them. Germline V lookup: CDR1 MNHEY, CDR2 SVGAGI. The CDR3 has 13 amino acids. This CDR3 reads CASKANLNTEAFF. The CDR3 DNA is TGTGCCAGCAAAGCGAACTTGAACACTGAAGCTTTCTTT.

The V and J genes are TRBV2 and TRBJ2-7; TRBD1 agrees at 7 bases. The length of the CDR3 is 11 residues. Germline CDR1 and CDR2: SNHLY and FYNNEI. The CDR3 sequence: CAAGGPYEQYF. The CDR3, as DNA: TGTGCGGCAGGGGGTCCCTACGAGCAGTACTTC.

This chain uses TRBV3-1 (or the pseudogene TRBV3-2) with TRBJ1-1; TRBD1 might be the D (5 bases). In germline, CDR1 is LGHDT, CDR2 YNNKEL (reference sequence). The CDR3 sequence is 14 residues long. V lost 2 bases and J lost 5, with 12 bases in between. The CDR3 loop reads CASSQRGRETEAFF. The CDR3 DNA reads as TGTGCCAGCAGCCAAAGGGGCAGGGAGACTGAAGCTTTCTTT.

This rearrangement joins TRBV2 to TRBJ2-2; possible D gene TRBD2, 7 bases. Deletions cut 6 bases from V and 0 bases from J, with 11 bases between. This CDR3 contains 15 residues. Germline values: CDR1 SNHLY, CDR2 FYNNEI. The CDR3 loop is CASRRGGPNTGELFF. The CDR3 nucleotides are TGTGCCAGCAGGAGGGGGGGACCGAACACCGGGGAGCTGTTTTTT.

The chain combines TRBV19 with TRBJ1-5; 7 bases line up with TRBD1. The CDR3 consists of 15 residues. J was trimmed by 2 bases and V by 9 bases; bases with no gene match: 10. CDR1 LNHDA and CDR2 SQIVND come from the germline V gene (reference sequence). The CDR3 reads CASNRGGAGNQPQHF. The CDR3 DNA sequence: TGTGCCAGCAACCGAGGGGGCGCGGGCAATCAGCCCCAGCATTTT.

Details on this clone: A read error may produce the germline difference seen at one junction end. J is TRBJ1-1 and V is TRBV15; D is unresolved. This CDR3 is 13 amino acids long. Germline CDR1 is LNHNV and CDR2 is YYDKDF (reference sequence). CDR3 nucleotides: TGTGCCACCAGCTGGACGGAGAACGCTGAAGCTTTCTTT. Translated, it gives CATSWTENAEAFF.

The genes are TRBV7-2 and TRBJ2-2, with 9 bases aligning to TRBD2. CDR3 length: 16 amino acids. Germline loops: CDR1 SGHTA, CDR2 FQGNSA. The V segment lost 5 bases and the J segment 4 bases; nucleotides outside the gene matches: 8. The CDR3: CASSPLAGLATGELFF. For the CDR3, the DNA is TGTGCCAGCAGCCCACTAGCGGGCCTGGCCACCGGGGAGCTGTTTTTT.

CDR3 loop: CASSPKGLAGAGTGELFF. The DNA for the CDR3 is TGCGCCAGCAGCCCCAAGGGACTAGCGGGAGCTGGTACCGGGGAGCTGTTTTTT. J is TRBJ2-2 and V is TRBV5-1; 14 nucleotides line up with TRBD2. V was pared by 4 bases and J by 5 bases, with 10 bases of the junction left unmatched. The germline gives CDR1 SGHRS, CDR2 YFSETQ. This CDR3 has 18 amino acids.

The rearrangement joins TRBV9 to TRBJ1-4, with D possibly matching TRBD1 (5 bases). V lost 4 bases and J lost 7, with 17 bases in between. Germline V gene sequence: CDR1 SGDLS, CDR2 YYNGEE. The CDR3 totals 15 residues. As DNA, the CDR3 is TGTGCCAGCAGCAGGGGCGGGGCGGGGAGTGAAAAACTGTTTTTT. Protein sequence: CASSRGGAGSEKLFF.